This T cell receptor (beta chain) was identified in a study of coeliac disease (dated by TCRdb to between 2020 and 2023). Background on the whole study: Each coeliac patient was placed into one of three groups: newly diagnosed active disease, refractory coeliac disease type I, or disease controlled by a gluten-free diet. Because high-resolution HLA typing was not available, biased TRBV7-2 usage was queried as a proof of principle. Next-generation sequencing of rearranged TRB and TRG CDR3 regions was applied to small intestinal lymphocyte fractions from coeliac and non-coeliac patients. A total of about 30 patients were included in the full study, of whom roughly 22 had serologically confirmed coeliac disease and 8 were controls with non-small intestinal disorders. The study set out to describe the TR repertoires of small intestinal T cells in active coeliac disease, refractory type I coeliac disease, and coeliac disease treated with a gluten-free diet. Samples from roughly 27 subjects were successfully TRB sequenced, and these included about two dozen paired samples of bulk unsorted intraepithelial and lamina propria cells.

Per the germline V gene, SGHNT is the CDR1 and YENEEA is the CDR2. The germline ends are 13 bases apart after V is trimmed by 1 base and J by 12 bases. The CDR3 contains 13 residues, cysteine and phenylalanine counted. The kept DNA is CDR3 alone, 39 bases in frame from the first base. Aliquots of about half a million cells were frozen in DMSO/FBS in liquid nitrogen, and one aliquot per fraction was used for sequencing. Every one of the 30 study patients had an endoscopy and a small intestinal biopsy. Intraepithelial cells were released from biopsies by stirring for one hour at 37 degrees C in RPMI containing EGTA, MgCl2 and 1% FBS. Genomic DNA was extracted from frozen unsorted cell fractions using the Qiagen DNeasy blood extraction kit. The method behind the library was the immunoSEQ multiplex PCR assay. Using reverse primers that targeted J gene segments together with forward primers that targeted V gene segments, the TR loci were amplified in a multiplexed PCR. Amplified CDR3 regions were sequenced on the Illumina HiSeq System. In the source study's methods: Closely related reads were merged by a nearest-neighbour algorithm to remove PCR and sequencing errors and to collapse the data into unique sequences. Repertoires were summarised in terms of clonality and T cell density, with T cell density defined as TR molecules per amount of genomic DNA input. Public TRs were defined as CDR3 amino acid sequences in at least 80% of unsorted samples, then tested for differential abundance between coeliac and control samples. Differences in clonality and density between disease groups were tested by Kruskal-Wallis tests, followed by Dunn post-tests. TCRdb carries this immuneACCESS record with in-frame sequences only. Its versions omit some clonotypes, under half of them owing to an unresolved V gene in the studies checked, with the rest unexplained. The V and J calls and the clone size are those of that table, but D and trimming were determined from the DNA. The sample profile shows more than 3,500 clones; 50% to 75% of them were found once. The ten largest clones take up 16% of the sample.

Points the paper makes about the study in general: Lower clonality than in controls was observed in the TRB and TRG repertoires of active coeliac intraepithelial and lamina propria samples, suggesting that diverse T cells were recruited. TRB repertoires were found to be largely private, with most amino acid sequences unique to one sample, and no significant difference in V-gene usage was found between disease groups. Separating intraepithelial cells from lamina propria cells did not give high-purity fractions, so cross-contamination between the two compartments may have occurred. The authors judged the approach to be unsuitable for unbiased detection of gliadin-specific T cells, because gliadin-specific T cells are scarce and rarely shared between patients.

This clone was recorded a few times. Its cognate antigen has yet to be identified. Nothing much larger sits one base from this clone, and base qualities are not available. The source material was intraepithelial lymphocytes from the gut. The intended sense of this specimen's cell subset or site label: intraepithelial cell (IEC) fraction of small intestinal biopsy. The receptor was derived from a human donor with active celiac disease. In this chain, TRBV11-3 is recombined with TRBJ2-1, with the D gene uncertain. The encoded CDR3 is CASSLGLGGLQFF. At the DNA level, the sequence is TGTGCCAGCAGCTTAGGGCTAGGTGGTTTGCAGTTCTTC.